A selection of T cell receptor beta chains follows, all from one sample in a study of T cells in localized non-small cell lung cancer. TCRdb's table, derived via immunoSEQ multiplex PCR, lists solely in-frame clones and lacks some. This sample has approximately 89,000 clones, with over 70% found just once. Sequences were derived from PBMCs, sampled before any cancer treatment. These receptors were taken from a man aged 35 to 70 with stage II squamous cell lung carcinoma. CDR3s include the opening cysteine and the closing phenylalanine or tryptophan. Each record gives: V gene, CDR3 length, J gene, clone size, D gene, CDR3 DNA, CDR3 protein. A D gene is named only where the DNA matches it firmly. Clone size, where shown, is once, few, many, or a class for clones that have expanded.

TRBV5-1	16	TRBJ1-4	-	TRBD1	TGCGCCAGCAGCTCCCTTGGACAGGTCACTAATGAAAAACTGTTTTTT	CASSSLGQVTNEKLFF
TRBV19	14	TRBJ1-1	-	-	TGTGCCAGTCAACTCGACAGGTTTGCTACTGAAGCTTTCTTT	CASQLDRFATEAFF
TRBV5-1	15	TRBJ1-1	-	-	TGCGCCAGCAGCTTGGCCGGGACCCCCGACACTGAAGCTTTCTTT	CASSLAGTPDTEAFF
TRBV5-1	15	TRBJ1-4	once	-	TGCGCCAGCAGCTCCCTGGAAAGAAGGAATGAAAAACTGTTTTTT	CASSSLERRNEKLFF
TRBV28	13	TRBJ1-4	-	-	TGTGCCAGCAATCCGGGGGCGACGGAAAAACTGTTTTTT	CASNPGATEKLFF
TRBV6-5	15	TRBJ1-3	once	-	TGTGCCAGCAGTTACGACAGGAGCTCTGGAAACACCATATATTTT	CASSYDRSSGNTIYF
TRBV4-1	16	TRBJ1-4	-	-	TGCGCCAGCAGCCAGGAAGGAATATCAACTAATGAAAAACTGTTTTTT	CASSQEGISTNEKLFF
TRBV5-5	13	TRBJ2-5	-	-	TGTGCCAGCAGCGGGGCTAGCGTGGAGACCCAGTACTTC	CASSGASVETQYF
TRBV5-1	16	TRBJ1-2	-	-	TGCGCCAGCAGCTTGGACGCGGGGTTGAAGGGGAATGGCTACACCTTC	CASSLDAGLKGNGYTF
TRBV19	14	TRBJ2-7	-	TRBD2	TGTGCCAGTAGTTCAACAGCGGGAGCCTACGAGCAGTACTTC	CASSSTAGAYEQYF
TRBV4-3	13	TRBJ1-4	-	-	TGCGCCAGCAGCCAAGATCTTGGTGAAAAACTGTTTTTT	CASSQDLGEKLFF
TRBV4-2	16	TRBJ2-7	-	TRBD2	TGTGCCAGCAGCCAAGAGTGGACTAGCTTCCCCCACGAGCAGTACTTC	CASSQEWTSFPHEQYF
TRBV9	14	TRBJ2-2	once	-	TGTGCCAGCAGCTCAACCACTTGGTCGGGGGAGCTGTTTTTT	CASSSTTWSGELFF
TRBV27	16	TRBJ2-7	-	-	TGTGCCAGCAGTTTATCCGCCGGGTTAGGACCCTACGAGCAGTACTTC	CASSLSAGLGPYEQYF
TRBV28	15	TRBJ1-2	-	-	TGTGCCAGCATCTCATCTCCTGTAAGGGGCTATGGCTACACCTTC	CASISSPVRGYGYTF
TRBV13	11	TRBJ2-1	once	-	TGTGCCAGCAGCTTAAGAGGTCCCAAGTTCTTC	CASSLRGPKFF
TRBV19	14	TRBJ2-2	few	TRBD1	TGTGCCAGTAGCCCTCTACAGGGGAACGGGGAGCTGTTTTTT	CASSPLQGNGELFF
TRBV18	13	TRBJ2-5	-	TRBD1	TGTGCCAGCTCACCGGGACAGCAAGAGACCCAGTACTTC	CASSPGQQETQYF
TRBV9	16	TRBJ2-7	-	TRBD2	TGTGCCAGCAGCGTAGCTGGTTCTAGCGGGAGTTTTGAGCAGTACTTC	CASSVAGSSGSFEQYF
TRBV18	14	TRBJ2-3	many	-	TGTGCCAGCTCACCGACAGCAAACACAGATACGCAGTATTTT	CASSPTANTDTQYF
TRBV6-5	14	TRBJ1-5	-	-	TGTGCCAGCACCGCCGGGTACAGCAATCAGCCCCAGCATTTT	CASTAGYSNQPQHF
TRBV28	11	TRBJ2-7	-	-	TGTGCCAGCAGTTTAAGGTACGAGCAGTACTTC	CASSLRYEQYF
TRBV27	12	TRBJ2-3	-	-	TGTGCCAGCAGTTTGATAGGAGATACGCAGTATTTT	CASSLIGDTQYF
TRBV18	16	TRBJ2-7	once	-	TGTGCCAGCTCACCACCGGGCGGCCCCGCTTCCTACGAGCAGTACTTC	CASSPPGGPASYEQYF
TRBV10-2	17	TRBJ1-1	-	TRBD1	TGCGCCAGCAGTGAGTCTCGGACAGGGGACTTGAACACTGAAGCTTTCTTT	CASSESRTGDLNTEAFF
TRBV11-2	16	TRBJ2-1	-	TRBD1	TGTGCCAGCAGCTTAGATCGGGGACAGGGGTTCCATGAGCAGTTCTTC	CASSLDRGQGFHEQFF
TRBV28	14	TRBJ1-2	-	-	TGTGCCAGCAGTTTAGAGGTGGGCGGAGGGGGCTACACCTTC	CASSLEVGGGGYTF
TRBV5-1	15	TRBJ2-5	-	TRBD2	TGCGCCAGCAGCTTCTTTCAGCGGGAGTGGGAGACCCAGTACTTC	CASSFFQREWETQYF
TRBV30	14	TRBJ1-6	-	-	TGTGCCTCTACGTTTGGCTCCTATAATTCACCCCTCCACTTT	CASTFGSYNSPLHF
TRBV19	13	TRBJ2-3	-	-	TGTGCCAGTAGTCCCACAGGAGCAGATACGCAGTATTTT	CASSPTGADTQYF
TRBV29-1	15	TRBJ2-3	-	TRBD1	TGCAGCGTTGTTCTTTGGGACAGACTCACAGATACGCAGTATTTT	CSVVLWDRLTDTQYF
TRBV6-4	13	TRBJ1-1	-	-	TGTGCCAGCAGCCCGGGAGGGGGGACTGAAGCTTTCTTT	CASSPGGGTEAFF